Listed below are T cell receptor beta chains from one sample, sequenced in a study of T cell responses to AZD1222 COVID-19 vaccine. Clones were read by immunoSEQ multiplex PCR, and TCRdb kept only the in-frame ones, dropping some. The sample has about 140,000 clones; around 90% are singletons. Sequencing used peripheral blood, obtained on day 0 of AZD1222 vaccination. The source is an adult in good health. Each CDR3 is given with its conserved first and last residue. A D gene is named only where the DNA matches it firmly. Not all rows give a size; the values are once, few, many and, for expanded clones, a class.

J gene | V gene | clone size | D gene | CDR3 protein | CDR3 DNA
TRBJ2-2 | TRBV18 | once | . | CASSPYTGELFF | TGTGCCAGCTCCCCGTACACCGGGGAGCTGTTTTTT
TRBJ2-1 | TRBV15 | . | TRBD2 | CATSRDRGGDALFF | TGTGCCACCAGCAGAGATCGCGGGGGAGACGCCCTGTTCTTC
TRBJ2-5 | TRBV7-2 | . | . | CASSDPGFGSQETQYF | TGTGCCAGCAGCGACCCTGGTTTCGGGAGCCAAGAGACCCAGTACTTC
TRBJ1-1 | TRBV24-1 | . | . | CATLDLEAFF | TGTGCCACTTTGGACCTCGAAGCTTTCTTT
TRBJ1-2 | TRBV15 | . | TRBD1 | CATSRDRDRGYGYTF | TGTGCCACCAGCAGAGATCGGGACAGGGGCTATGGCTACACCTTC
TRBJ2-3 | TRBV10-1 | . | TRBD2 | CASSRGSGRADTQYF | TGCGCCAGCTCGAGAGGTAGCGGGAGGGCAGATACGCAGTATTTT
TRBJ2-5 | TRBV5-4 | . | TRBD2 | CASSLPASGRAQETQYF | TGTGCCAGCAGCCTACCTGCTAGCGGGAGAGCACAAGAGACCCAGTACTTC
TRBJ2-1 | TRBV14 | . | TRBD2 | CASSPLGGVSYNEQFF | TGTGCCAGCAGCCCCCTTGGGGGGGTCTCCTACAATGAGCAGTTCTTC
TRBJ1-3 | TRBV5-1 | . | . | CASSPGAVSGNTIYF | TGCGCCAGCAGCCCAGGGGCCGTCTCTGGAAACACCATATATTTT
TRBJ2-4 | TRBV5-1 | . | TRBD2 | CASSWGTSGNIQYF | TGCGCCAGCAGCTGGGGAACTAGCGGAAACATTCAGTACTTC
TRBJ2-5 | TRBV19 | . | . | CASSIGTASYETQYF | TGTGCCAGTAGTATTGGGACCGCATCGTATGAGACCCAGTACTTC
TRBJ2-7 | TRBV30 | . | TRBD2 | CAWSEQREPSYEQYF | TGTGCCTGGAGTGAGCAGCGGGAGCCCTCCTACGAGCAGTACTTC
TRBJ2-1 | TRBV9 | . | TRBD2 | CASSGITTSGIYEQFF | TGTGCCAGCAGCGGGATTACGACTAGCGGGATCTATGAGCAGTTCTTC
TRBJ2-7 | TRBV6-6 | . | . | CASSASDYEQYF | TGTGCCAGCTCGGCATCGGACTACGAGCAGTACTTC
TRBJ1-3 | TRBV7-8 | . | . | CASSLDAGRGVSGNTIYF | TGTGCCAGCAGCTTAGACGCCGGCAGGGGCGTCTCTGGAAACACCATATATTTT
TRBJ2-7 | TRBV19 | . | TRBD1 | CASSGGQGPSYEQYF | TGTGCCAGTAGTGGGGGACAGGGCCCCTCCTACGAGCAGTACTTC
TRBJ1-5 | TRBV7-8 | . | . | CASSPRGRGLNNQPQHF | TGTGCCAGCAGCCCAAGAGGGCGGGGATTGAACAATCAGCCCCAGCATTTT
TRBJ2-7 | TRBV5-1 | few | TRBD2 | CASSASGSVYEQYF | TGCGCCAGCAGCGCTAGCGGGTCGGTCTACGAGCAGTACTTC
TRBJ1-2 | TRBV7-8 | . | . | CASSLGGGQVYGYTF | TGTGCCAGCAGCTTAGGTGGGGGGCAGGTCTATGGCTACACCTTC
TRBJ1-5 | TRBV6-2/TRBV6-3 | . | . | CASSNGHSNQPQHF | TGTGCCAGCAGCAACGGTCATAGCAATCAGCCCCAGCATTTT
TRBJ2-5 | TRBV30 | . | . | CARRRETQYF | TGTGCCAGGCGTCGGGAGACCCAGTACTTC
TRBJ2-2 | TRBV20-1 | . | . | CSASRLSNTGELFF | TGCAGTGCTAGTAGACTATCCAACACCGGGGAGCTGTTTTTT
TRBJ1-2 | TRBV12-3/TRBV12-4 | once | . | CASSLAQFYGYTF | TGTGCCAGCAGTTTAGCACAGTTTTATGGCTACACCTTC
TRBJ2-1 | TRBV19 | . | TRBD1 | CASSVAYEGANNEQFF | TGTGCCAGTAGCGTCGCTTATGAGGGGGCAAACAATGAGCAGTTCTTC
TRBJ1-2 | TRBV4-3 | . | TRBD1 | CASSQLQGGVYGYTF | TGCGCCAGCAGCCAGCTACAGGGGGGGGTGTATGGCTACACCTTC
TRBJ2-7 | TRBV4-1 | few | TRBD2 | CASSQDKGTSGRAQMYF | TGCGCCAGCAGCCAGGATAAAGGGACTAGCGGGAGGGCCCAAATGTACTTC
TRBJ1-2 | TRBV6-2/TRBV6-3 | . | . | CASSPLDRNYGYTF | TGTGCCAGCAGTCCGCTCGACAGAAACTATGGCTACACCTTC
TRBJ1-2 | TRBV30 | . | . | CAWSVPTRPYYGYTF | TGTGCCTGGAGTGTCCCGACACGACCATACTATGGCTACACCTTC
TRBJ2-3 | TRBV10-1 | once | TRBD1 | CASSDSRTGPSTDTQYF | TGCGCCAGCAGTGACTCCAGGACAGGGCCCAGCACAGATACGCAGTATTTT
TRBJ2-4 | TRBV7-8 | . | . | CASSLAPTSKNIQYF | TGTGCCAGCAGCTTAGCCCCCACATCCAAAAACATTCAGTACTTC
TRBJ1-6 | TRBV7-9 | . | . | CASSPKVGASSYNSPLHF | TGTGCCAGCAGCCCGAAGGTCGGGGCGAGCTCCTATAATTCACCCCTCCACTTT